This T cell receptor beta chain appears in the sequencing data of a study of cytomegalovirus exposure and HLA in healthy donors. Whole-study results and caveats: Whilst most TCR sequences proved rare, a subset of public TCRs occurred across many donors. Across donors, sequencing depth was assumed by presence/absence analyses to be roughly uniform. Researchers counted around 150 TCR beta chains as cytomegalovirus-associated. TCR beta V- and J-gene trimming was later associated with a missense DCLRE1C variant.

The germline gives CDR1 MNHEY, CDR2 SVGAGI. The CDR3 loop spans 14 amino acids. V was shortened by 0 bases and J by 1 base, with 4 bases between the two germline ends. Concerning this clone: Its antigen remains unidentified.

Researchers ran the PCR with 60 Vbeta and 13 Jbeta primers. The assay was immunoSEQ multiplex PCR, and TCRdb's table has in-frame clones only and misses some. The table lists about 160,000 clones, 60% to 80% of them singletons. This chain links TRBV6-5 with TRBJ2-1; D is uncertain. What was sequenced was PBMCs. The TCR comes from a woman in her 50s in good health and CMV-seropositive. CDR3 protein: CASSYSASYNEQFF. The CDR3 nucleotides are TGTGCCAGCAGTTACTCAGCGTCCTACAATGAGCAGTTCTTC.